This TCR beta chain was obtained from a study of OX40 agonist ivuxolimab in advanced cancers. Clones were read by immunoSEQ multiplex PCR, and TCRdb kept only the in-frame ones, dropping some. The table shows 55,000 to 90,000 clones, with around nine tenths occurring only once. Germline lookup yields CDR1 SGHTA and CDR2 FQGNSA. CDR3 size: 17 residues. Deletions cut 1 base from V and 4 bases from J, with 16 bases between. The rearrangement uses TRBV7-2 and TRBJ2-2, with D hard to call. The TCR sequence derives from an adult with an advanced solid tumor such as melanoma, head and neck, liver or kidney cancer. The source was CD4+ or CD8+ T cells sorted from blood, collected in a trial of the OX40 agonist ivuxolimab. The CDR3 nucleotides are TGTGCCAGCAGCTTAGGTCCCAGTCTGGTGAGCACCGGGGAGCTGTTTTTT. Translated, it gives CASSLGPSLVSTGELFF.